This TCR beta chain was captured in a study of cytotoxic CD8 clonotypes in ibrutinib-treated CLL. At the level of the study: Partial response occurred in approximately 25 patients and complete response in 2; at median approximately 68 months, approximately 14 remained remitted and approximately twelve progressed. Study results and caveats: Stable or contracted on treatment, public clonotypes were also uncommon.

A 1 in 200,000 to 1 in 1 million T cell depth was the sequencing target. Some clones are missing from TCRdb's copy, which holds only in-frame ones; the method was immunoSEQ multiplex PCR. The sample consists of tens of thousands of clones, approximately 48% of them appearing once. This clone has only a few counts. Its antigen is as yet unknown. The V and J ends lost 8 bases and 1 base respectively, with 4 bases between them. Per the germline V gene, CDR1 is SEHNR and CDR2 is FQNEAQ (reference sequence). The CDR3 loop spans 11 amino acids. The TCR comes from a human donor with chronic lymphocytic leukemia. Sequenced material: PBMCs, taken before ibrutinib treatment. The chain carries TRBV7-9 and TRBJ2-3; D is unresolved. This CDR3 reads CASFGTDTQYF. The CDR3 DNA reads as TGTGCCAGCTTCGGCACAGATACGCAGTATTTT.